Each of the 28 T cell receptor beta chains below was sequenced from the same sample in a study of blood T cells in healthy people across ages. The use of a sample-barcoded 5' primer and a J-beta primer mix characterized a second PCR of roughly 7 to 11 cycles. TCRdb analysed the 5' RACE reads with MiXCR anew, one entry per CDR3 protein. This sample carries roughly 1.9 million distinct CDR3 sequences, roughly two fifths of them seen once, and the ten largest clones take under 30%. Sequencing was done on a sample of blood. Receptor source: a human donor in good health.

This clonotype was picked up many times. J is TRBJ2-5 and V is TRBV5-5; 9 bases line up with TRBD1. J was trimmed by 3 bases and V by 3 bases; bases with no gene match: 3. Germline V lookup: CDR1 SGHKS, CDR2 YYEKEE (reference sequence). The length of the CDR3 is 14 residues. CDR3 nucleotides: TGTGCCAGCAGCTCCCGGACAGGGGAAGAGACCCAGTACTTC. It translates to CASSSRTGEETQYF.

The chain has TRBV12-3 or TRBV12-4 and TRBJ2-1, with 10 nucleotides matching TRBD1. This CDR3 is 13 amino acids long. Trimming removed 5 bases from V and 8 bases from J; junction bases left unmatched: 3. The CDR3 is CASSPGTGDEQFF. The CDR3 coding sequence is TGTGCCAGCAGTCCGGGGACAGGGGATGAGCAGTTCTTC.

The V and J genes are TRBV6-5 and TRBJ1-2; D call uncertain. Germline V lookup: CDR1 MNHEY, CDR2 SVGAGI. The CDR3 spans 14 residues. Trimming took off 8 bases at V and 1 base at J, with 14 bases between the two ends. The CDR3 here is CASRTESLNYGYTF. The CDR3 DNA sequence: TGTGCCAGCCGAACAGAATCTCTTAACTATGGCTACACCTTC.

The sample holds a few counts of this clonotype. The rearrangement links TRBV11-3 to TRBJ2-1; 9 nucleotides align to TRBD2. Germline assignment: CDR1 SGHNT and CDR2 YENEEA. CDR3 size: 17 residues. V lost 5 bases, J lost 7 bases, and 15 bases stayed unmatched. The CDR3 sequence is CASSVGVVAGGPNEQFF. The DNA for the CDR3 is TGTGCCAGCAGCGTAGGGGTAGTGGCGGGGGGGCCGAATGAGCAGTTCTTC.

This clonotype has only one observation. The rearrangement links TRBV5-5 to TRBJ1-2; TRBD1 might be the D (6 bases). The CDR3 consists of 13 residues. Germline values: CDR1 SGHKS, CDR2 YYEKEE (reference sequence). Trimming removed 0 bases at V and 7 bases at J, with 10 bases between. In nucleotides, the CDR3 is TGTGCCAGCAGCTTGGACAGGGCGACTGGCTACACCTTC. Translated, it gives CASSLDRATGYTF.

For this clonotype: It may be a read error: a sequence one base away is much more abundant. The chain joins TRBV4-2 to TRBJ2-4, with a weak D call TRBD1 (5 bases). The J call may be mistaken, given a closer DNA end match to TRBJ2-7. The V gene's germline CDR1 is LGHNA and CDR2 YNFKEQ. This CDR3 has 14 residues. CDR3: CASSLWTSDCEQYF. CDR3 coding DNA: TGTGCCAGCAGCCTCTGGACATCAGACTGCGAGCAGTACTTC.

V gene TRBV7-8 combines with J gene TRBJ2-7; 8 nucleotides agree with TRBD1. After removal of 5 bases from V and 9 bases from J, the junction contained 9 bases not matched to a gene. This CDR3 region has 13 residues. Germline-derived CDR1 and CDR2 are SGHVS and FQNEAQ. CDR3 sequence: CASSPRTGPGQYF. CDR3 DNA: TGTGCCAGCAGCCCCCGGACAGGGCCGGGGCAGTACTTC.

This rearrangement joins TRBV20-1 to TRBJ2-1, with D possibly TRBD1 on 6 matching bases. CDR3 length equals 15 residues. Trimming shortened V by 2 bases and J by 3 bases, and 14 bases separated the two germline ends. Germline CDR1 is DFQATT and CDR2 is SNEGSKA (reference sequence). The CDR3 nucleotides read TGCAGTGCTAGATCGGGTGGGGGCGACTACAATGAGCAGTTCTTC. Amino acid sequence: CSARSGGGDYNEQFF.

This chain links TRBV11-2 with TRBJ2-1; D might be TRBD1 (5 bases). V lost 0 bases, J lost 15 bases, and 12 bases lay in between. The CDR3 sequence is 12 residues long. Germline loops: CDR1 SGHAT, CDR2 FQNNGV. Written as DNA, the CDR3 is TGTGCCAGCAGCTTAGATGCAGCGCAGGGGTTCTTC. This codes for CASSLDAAQGFF.

V is TRBV9 and J is TRBJ1-6; 10 bases agree with TRBD1. V shed 4 bases and J 8 bases; nucleotides not matched to a gene: 12. Per germline, CDR1 SGDLS and CDR2 YYNGEE. The CDR3 has 17 amino acids. The CDR3 sequence is CASSSRFSGTGDSPLHF. For the CDR3, the DNA is TGTGCCAGCAGCTCGCGTTTCTCAGGGACAGGGGATTCACCCCTCCACTTT.

As for this clonotype: Compared with germline, one end of the junction differs, possibly owing to a read error. The V call is TRBV3-1, the J call TRBJ1-2; a possible D gene is TRBD1 (6 bases). Germline CDR1 LGHDT, CDR2 YNNKEL (reference sequence). The CDR3 consists of 12 residues. In DNA, the CDR3 is TGTGCCGGCAGTCTACAGGGTGATGGCTACACCTTC. It translates to CAGSLQGDGYTF.

The CDR3 spells CASAPPDRGSDTQYF. CDR3 nucleotide sequence: TGCGCCAGCGCCCCCCCGGACAGGGGGTCAGATACGCAGTATTTT. This sequence joins TRBV5-1 and TRBJ2-3; 10 bases fit TRBD1. The V gene end was trimmed by 7 bases and the J gene end by 4 bases; junction bases not matched to a gene: 9. CDR3 length: 15 residues. The germline V gene has CDR1 SGHRS and CDR2 YFSETQ.

This clonotype was picked up a small number of times. The chain combines TRBV7-9 with TRBJ1-2; maybe TRBD1 (5 bases). CDR1 and CDR2 (germline): SEHNR, FQNEAQ (reference sequence). CDR3 length: 18 residues. The V gene lost 5 bases and the J gene lost 1 base, with 23 bases spanning the gap. CDR3 amino acids: CASSEQSGGEILNYGYTF. The CDR3 DNA follows: TGTGCCAGCAGCGAACAAAGTGGAGGGGAAATCCTTAACTATGGCTACACCTTC.

This clonotype was observed a few times. The chain couples TRBV4-3 to TRBJ2-1; D perhaps matches TRBD1 (6 bases). V was clipped by 0 bases and J by 6 bases, with 18 bases between them. Germline V gene lookup returns CDR1 LGHNA and CDR2 YSLEER. The CDR3 covers 17 residues. CDR3 nucleotides: TGCGCCAGCAGCCAAGAACAAGGGGGACGGACCATCAATGAGCAGTTCTTC. Its protein product is CASSQEQGGRTINEQFF.

The gene calls are TRBV5-1 and TRBJ2-7; D might be TRBD2 (6 bases). Germline CDR1 SGHRS, CDR2 YFSETQ. V was shortened by 8 bases and J by 0 bases, with 15 bases between the two germline ends. There are 14 residues in the CDR3. The CDR3 sequence: CASSSGFSSYEQYF. CDR3 bases: TGCGCCAGTAGTAGCGGTTTTAGCTCCTACGAGCAGTACTTC.

The chain carries TRBV29-1 and TRBJ1-1, with D perhaps TRBD1 (6 bases). The germline V and J ends were trimmed by 3 bases and 11 bases, with 16 bases remaining between them. This CDR3 is built from 12 residues. Germline V lookup: CDR1 SQVTM, CDR2 ANQGSEA. The CDR3 bases are TGCAGCGTTGAGCTCTCCAGGGGTGAGGCTTTCTTT. Translation: CSVELSRGEAFF. Based on the CDR3 plus reference TRBV29-1 and TRBJ1-1, the full variable domain is SAVISQKPSRDICQRGTSLTIQCQVDSQVTMMFWYRQQPGQSLTLIATANQGSEATYESGFVIDKFPISRPNLTFSTLTVSNMSPEDSSIYLCSVELSRGEAFFGQGTRLTVV.

This clonotype was recorded many times. The chain joins TRBV6-1 to TRBJ2-7; 9 nucleotides line up with TRBD1. The CDR3 runs 13 residues. The germline V gene has CDR1 MNHNS and CDR2 SASEGT. Trimming cost V 4 bases and J 4 bases; bases outside gene matches: 2. The CDR3 region has the DNA TGTGCCAGCAGTGCCGGGACAGGGTACGAGCAGTACTTC. Protein sequence: CASSAGTGYEQYF.

The chain is built from TRBV11-2 and TRBJ1-2, with TRBD1 as a possible D gene (5 bases). The V end lost 4 bases, the J end lost 8 bases, and 23 bases lay between the germline ends. The V gene's germline CDR1 is SGHAT and CDR2 FQNNGV. CDR3 length: 16 residues. The chain's CDR3 is CASSSHPGEGSRGYTF. DNA for the CDR3: TGTGCCAGCAGCTCCCACCCGGGGGAGGGTAGTCGGGGCTACACCTTC.

V is TRBV20-1 and J is TRBJ1-5, with D unresolved. V shed 0 bases and J shed 2 bases, with 11 bases lying between them. The CDR3 has 15 residues. Germline V gene data show CDR1 as DFQATT and CDR2 as SNEGSKA (reference sequence). CDR3 loop: CSAREDRVGNQPQHF. The CDR3 region has the DNA TGCAGTGCTAGAGAGGATAGGGTGGGCAATCAGCCCCAGCATTTT.

This clonotype was seen a few times. The V and J genes are TRBV5-8 and TRBJ1-6; no clear D. CDR3 length: 13 residues. Trimming stripped 3 bases from V and 13 bases from J, with 14 bases between. Per germline, CDR1 SGHTS and CDR2 YDEGEE. CDR3: CASSSGRGSPLHF. The CDR3 bases are TGTGCCAGCAGCTCCGGACGCGGTTCGCCCCTCCACTTT.

This chain connects TRBV11-2 to TRBJ2-4; 10 bases line up with TRBD2. The closer fit of TRBJ2-7 to the DNA end suggests the J call may be wrong. This CDR3 is built from 17 residues. The germline V gene has CDR1 SGHAT and CDR2 FQNNGV. CDR3 in amino acids: CASSQLAVTSGYVEQYF. CDR3 in DNA: TGTGCCAGCAGCCAGCTTGCGGTGACTAGCGGGTATGTCGAGCAGTACTTC.

The chain is built from TRBV28 and TRBJ2-1; 8 bases agree with TRBD2. Germline-derived CDR1 and CDR2 are MDHEN and SYDVKM. The CDR3 covers 14 residues. Losses at the gene ends were 2 bases for V and 8 bases for J; bases not matched to a gene: 5. The CDR3 loop reads CASSLTPGGDEQFF. CDR3 DNA sequence: TGTGCCAGCAGTTTAACTCCCGGGGGGGATGAGCAGTTCTTC.

This clonotype was seen a few times. The chain couples TRBV11-1 to TRBJ2-5; no reliable D call. Near its end, the DNA agrees better with TRBJ2-7, so the J call may be wrong. This CDR3 is built from 13 residues. Per the germline V gene, CDR1 is SGHAT and CDR2 is FQDESV (reference sequence). CDR3 DNA sequence: TGTGCCAGCAGCCTAAGGTGGGAAGACGAGCAGTACTTC. Translating it yields CASSLRWEDEQYF.

This clonotype showed up just a few times. A read error may account for a junction end that differs from germline. The chain joins TRBV6-7 to TRBJ1-4; tentatively, D is TRBD1 (5 bases). TRBV6-7 is known as an ORF, though its function is uncertain. The CDR3 consists of 15 residues. CDR3 sequence reads: CAGSYPGTENEKLFF. In DNA form, the CDR3 reads TGTGCCGGCAGTTACCCCGGGACGGAGAATGAAAAACTGTTTTTT.

This clonotype was recorded a few times. J is TRBJ1-2 and V is TRBV5-1, with TRBD1 matching over 8 bases. Trimming took 4 bases from V and 1 from J; bases not matched to a gene: 9. This CDR3 has 16 residues. Per germline, CDR1 SGHRS and CDR2 YFSETQ. The CDR3 sequence: CASSLVPGQGNYGYTF. DNA of the CDR3: TGCGCCAGCAGCCTGGTACCCGGACAGGGTAACTATGGCTACACCTTC.

This clonotype was counted a few times. The chain is built from TRBV25-1 and TRBJ1-2; no clear D. Germline V lookup: CDR1 MGHDK, CDR2 SYGVNS. The CDR3 runs to 12 residues. The V gene lost 2 bases and the J gene lost 4 bases, with 5 bases spanning the gap. The CDR3: CASSEQFYGYTF. Written as DNA, the CDR3 is TGTGCCAGCAGTGAACAGTTCTATGGCTACACCTTC.

A word on this clonotype: The junction shows a germline mismatch at one end, possibly a read error. V and J are TRBV7-8 and TRBJ1-2, with a weak D call TRBD1 (6 bases). This CDR3 contains 15 residues. Germline-derived CDR1 and CDR2 are SGHVS and FQNEAQ. CDR3 DNA sequence: TGTGCCAGCAGCTTATCCGGACAGACAAACTATGGCTGCACCTTC. This encodes CASSLSGQTNYGCTF.

This rearrangement joins TRBV12-3 or TRBV12-4 to TRBJ2-1; possibly TRBD1 for D (5 bases). CDR3 size: 14 residues. The ends were cut back, 6 bases at V and 5 bases at J, with 14 bases in the middle. CDR3 bases: TGTGCCAGCAGCGGATTTTACAGGAACAATGAGCAGTTCTTC. It encodes CASSGFYRNNEQFF.